The 5 T cell receptor beta chains presented below share a single source sample, sequenced in a study of blood T cell repertoires in COVID-19. Clones were sequenced by immunoSEQ multiplex PCR, and TCRdb holds only the in-frame ones, with some missing. The sample includes some 230,000 clones, roughly 79% of them seen just once. Sequencing used PBMCs or T cells enriched from blood (not recorded which). Receptor source: a man aged 35 to 55 who had recovered from COVID-19.

This clone was detected only a few times. The rearrangement links TRBV19 to TRBJ1-1, with D maybe TRBD1 (6 bases). Germline-derived CDR1 and CDR2 are LNHDA and SQIVND (reference sequence). The CDR3 is 16 residues long. V was pared by 4 bases and J by 4 bases, with 19 bases between. The CDR3 spells CASSSGGLRSGTEAFF. CDR3 in DNA: TGTGCCAGTAGTAGCGGGGGGCTAAGGTCGGGCACTGAAGCTTTCTTT.

The V call is TRBV19, the J call TRBJ1-6; D remains ambiguous. This CDR3 comprises 14 residues. V was cut by 10 bases and J by 2 bases, with 12 bases left in between. Per germline, CDR1 LNHDA and CDR2 SQIVND (reference sequence). CDR3 residues: CATAFSTYNSPLHF. The DNA of the CDR3 is TGTGCCACCGCCTTTAGCACCTATAATTCACCCCTCCACTTT.

This clone appeared a single time. This CDR3 reads CASLRGSAGGLPGANVLTF. The CDR3 bases are TGCGCCAGCCTCAGGGGCTCGGCGGGGGGTCTGCCTGGGGCCAACGTCCTGACTTTC. This rearrangement joins TRBV23-1 to TRBJ2-6; 8 nucleotides match TRBD2. TRBV23-1 is designated an ORF whose function remains uncertain. Trimming at V came to 8 bases and at J to 2 bases, leaving 17 bases not matched to a gene. The CDR3 loop spans 19 amino acids.

J is TRBJ2-7 and V is TRBV6-5; 9 nucleotides line up with TRBD1. J lost 9 bases, V lost 6 bases, and 15 bases had no gene match. The CDR3 extends over 15 amino acids. CDR1 MNHEY and CDR2 SVGAGI come from the germline V gene. CDR3 DNA sequence: TGTGCCAGCAGCCCCTCTCCGGGACAGGGCCCTGGGCAGTACTTC. Translating it yields CASSPSPGQGPGQYF.

The chain links TRBV30 to TRBJ1-3; maybe TRBD1 (5 bases). Germline V gives CDR1 GTSNPN, CDR2 SVGIG (reference sequence). V lost 5 bases and J 0 bases, leaving 11 bases between the germline ends. This CDR3 has 14 residues. CDR3 nucleotides: TGTGCCTGGGACAGAAAATTCTCTGGAAACACCATATATTTT. Protein product: CAWDRKFSGNTIYF.